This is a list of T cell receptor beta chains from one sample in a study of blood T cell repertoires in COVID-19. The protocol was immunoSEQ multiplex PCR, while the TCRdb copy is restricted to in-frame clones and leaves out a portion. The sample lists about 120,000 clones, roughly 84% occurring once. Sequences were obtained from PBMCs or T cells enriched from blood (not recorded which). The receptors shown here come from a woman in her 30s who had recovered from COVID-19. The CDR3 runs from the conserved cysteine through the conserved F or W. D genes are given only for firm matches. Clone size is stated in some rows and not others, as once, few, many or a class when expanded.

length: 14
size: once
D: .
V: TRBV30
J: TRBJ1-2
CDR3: CAWSVRAGGSGYTF
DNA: TGTGCCTGGAGTGTAAGGGCCGGCGGGTCTGGCTACACCTTC

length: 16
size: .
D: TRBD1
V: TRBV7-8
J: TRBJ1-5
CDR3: CASSSDRQGGNQPQHF
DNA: TGTGCCAGCAGCTCGGACAGGCAGGGAGGCAATCAGCCCCAGCATTTT

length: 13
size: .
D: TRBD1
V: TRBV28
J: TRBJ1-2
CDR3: CASSSPDRDGYTF
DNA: TGTGCCAGCAGTTCGCCCGACAGGGATGGCTACACCTTC

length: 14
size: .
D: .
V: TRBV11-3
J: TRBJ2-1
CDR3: CASSLGATHGEQFF
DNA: TGTGCCAGCAGCTTAGGGGCAACCCATGGGGAGCAGTTCTTC

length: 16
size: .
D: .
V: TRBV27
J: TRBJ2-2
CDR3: CASSPPGLANTGELFF
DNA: TGTGCCAGCAGTCCTCCGGGACTGGCTAACACCGGGGAGCTGTTTTTT

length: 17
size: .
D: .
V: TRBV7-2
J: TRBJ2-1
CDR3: CASSLNVSPRPYNEQFF
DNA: TGTGCCAGCAGCTTAAATGTTAGCCCCAGACCCTACAATGAGCAGTTCTTC

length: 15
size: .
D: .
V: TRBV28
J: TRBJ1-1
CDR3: CASREISGQNTEAFF
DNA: TGTGCCAGCAGGGAAATCTCGGGACAGAACACTGAAGCTTTCTTT

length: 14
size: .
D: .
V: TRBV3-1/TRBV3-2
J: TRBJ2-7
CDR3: CASSQDIGSPEQYF
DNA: TGTGCCAGCAGCCAAGATATCGGGTCCCCCGAGCAGTACTTC

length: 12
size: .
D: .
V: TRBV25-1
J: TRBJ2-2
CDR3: CASSEVHGELFF
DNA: TGTGCCAGCAGTGAAGTACACGGGGAGCTGTTTTTT

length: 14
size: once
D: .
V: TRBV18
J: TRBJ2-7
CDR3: CASSPGTASYEQYF
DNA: TGTGCCAGCTCACCAGGCACAGCCTCCTACGAGCAGTACTTC

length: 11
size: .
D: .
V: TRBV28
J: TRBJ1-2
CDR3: CASSRSLGYTF
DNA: TGTGCCAGCAGTCGGAGTTTGGGCTACACCTTC

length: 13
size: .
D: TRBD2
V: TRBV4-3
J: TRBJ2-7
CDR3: CASSQGLAYEQYF
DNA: TGCGCCAGCAGCCAGGGACTAGCCTACGAGCAGTACTTC

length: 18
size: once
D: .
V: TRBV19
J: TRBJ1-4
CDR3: CASSTFGGGTPMSEKLFF
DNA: TGTGCCAGTAGTACCTTCGGTGGAGGCACACCCATGTCTGAAAAACTGTTTTTT